The 24 T cell receptor beta chains listed next were all sequenced from one sample in a study of T cell responses to AZD1222 COVID-19 vaccine. Some clones are missing from TCRdb's copy, which holds only in-frame ones; the method was immunoSEQ multiplex PCR. Of around 200,000 clones in the sample, approximately 90% were seen once. The specimen was peripheral blood, collected 28 days after the second AZD1222 dose. All receptors derive from an adult who received the AZD1222 COVID-19 vaccine.

The chain employs TRBV7-9 and TRBJ2-7; 13 bases match TRBD2. With 5 bases clipped from V and 4 bases from J, the junction kept 8 bases outside the gene matches. Germline assignment: CDR1 SEHNR and CDR2 FQNEAQ (reference sequence). The CDR3 spans 16 residues. The CDR3 DNA follows: TGTGCCAGCAGCATAGGACTAGCGGGAGCCCTTTACGAGCAGTACTTC. This encodes CASSIGLAGALYEQYF.

DNA of the CDR3: TGTGCCAGCAGCCAAGATCTCCTAACCTACAATGAGCAGTTCTTC. Protein product: CASSQDLLTYNEQFF. The rearrangement joins TRBV3-1 (or the pseudogene TRBV3-2) to TRBJ2-1; D unresolved. CDR1 LGHDT and CDR2 YNNKEL come from the germline V gene (reference sequence). The CDR3 loop spans 15 amino acids. V dropped 0 bases and J dropped 2 bases, with 8 bases sitting between them.

The chain joins TRBV5-4 to TRBJ1-1; maybe TRBD1 (5 bases). The CDR3 has 16 residues. Germline values: CDR1 SGHNT, CDR2 YYREEE (reference sequence). V was shortened by 0 bases and J by 1 base, with 13 bases between the two germline ends. CDR3 amino acids: CASSLEATGRNTEAFF. The CDR3 region has the DNA TGTGCCAGCAGCTTGGAAGCAACGGGGCGGAACACTGAAGCTTTCTTT.

This chain links TRBV5-1 with TRBJ2-5; the match to TRBD1 covers 7 bases. Trimming at V came to 6 bases and at J to 4 bases, leaving 9 bases not matched to a gene. This CDR3 is built from 14 residues. Germline assignment: CDR1 SGHRS and CDR2 YFSETQ. The CDR3 nucleotides are TGCGCCAGCACCCTAAAGGGGGCACGAGAGACCCAGTACTTC. This encodes CASTLKGARETQYF.

This clone occurred once. V usage is TRBV9 and J usage is TRBJ2-1; TRBD2 matches at 10 bases. The germline CDR1 and CDR2 sequences are SGDLS and YYNGEE. J gave up 7 bases and V 4 bases, and 2 bases lay outside the gene matches. This CDR3 region has 13 residues. CDR3 in amino acids: CASSPGLANEQFF. The CDR3 nucleotides are TGTGCCAGCAGCCCGGGACTAGCGAATGAGCAGTTCTTC. The full variable domain, in which reference TRBV9 and TRBJ2-1 provide the parts outside the CDR3, is DSGVTQTPKHLITATGQRVTLRCSPRSGDLSVYWYQQSLDQGLQFLIQYYNGEERAKGNILERFSAQQFPDLHSELNLSSLELGDSALYFCASSPGLANEQFFGPGTRLTVL.

The chain couples TRBV10-3 to TRBJ2-7; D is uncertain. Germline V gene sequence: CDR1 ENHRY, CDR2 SYGVKD. V lost 0 bases and J lost 2, with 8 bases in between. This CDR3 has 14 amino acids. CDR3 region: CAISESSKAYEQYF. CDR3 in DNA: TGTGCCATCAGTGAGTCGTCCAAGGCCTACGAGCAGTACTTC.

V gene TRBV7-3 combines with J gene TRBJ2-1; TRBD2 agrees at 10 bases. Germline CDR1 and CDR2: SGHTA and FQGTGA. The CDR3 spans 15 residues. V trimming: 6 bases; J trimming: 7 bases; junction bases outside the gene matches: 9. CDR3 loop: CASRQGASGSNEQFF. The CDR3 DNA sequence: TGTGCCAGCAGACAAGGGGCTAGCGGGAGTAATGAGCAGTTCTTC.

This clone came up once. This chain joins TRBV6-5 and TRBJ1-6; D uncertain. The V and J ends lost 1 base and 6 bases respectively, with 4 bases between them. This CDR3 has 13 amino acids. Germline V gives CDR1 MNHEY, CDR2 SVGAGI. CDR3 region: CASSYFGNSPLHF. The CDR3 DNA reads TGTGCCAGCAGTTACTTCGGTAATTCACCCCTCCACTTT.

This clone showed up just a few times. CDR3 protein: CASSQDSGTVVYEQYF. The CDR3 region has the DNA TGTGCCAGCAGCCAAGATTCGGGGACAGTCGTCTACGAGCAGTACTTC. This sequence joins TRBV14 and TRBJ2-7, with 7 nucleotides matching TRBD1. The CDR3 extends over 16 amino acids. The V gene end was trimmed by 0 bases and the J gene end by 3 bases; junction bases not matched to a gene: 8. The germline gives CDR1 SGHDN, CDR2 FVKESK.

The chain has TRBV9 and TRBJ2-2; 8 nucleotides agree with TRBD2. The V segment lost 0 bases and the J segment 0 bases; nucleotides outside the gene matches: 1. The CDR3 extends over 16 amino acids. Germline loops: CDR1 SGDLS, CDR2 YYNGEE. The CDR3 DNA follows: TGTGCCAGCAGCGTAGGGACTAGCTCGAACACCGGGGAGCTGTTTTTT. Translating gives CASSVGTSSNTGELFF.

The chain combines TRBV6-5 with TRBJ1-2; D ambiguous. Germline CDR1 reads MNHEY; CDR2 reads SVGAGI. V lost 6 bases, J lost 2 bases, and 7 bases lay in between. This CDR3 is 12 amino acids long. The CDR3, as DNA: TGTGCCAGCAGCCGGGAAAACTATGGCTACACCTTC. Amino acid sequence: CASSRENYGYTF.

The chain joins TRBV7-6 to TRBJ2-3, with 9 bases lining up with TRBD2. This CDR3 comprises 16 residues. J lost 6 bases, V lost 4 bases, and 11 bases had no gene match. CDR1 is SGHVS and CDR2 is FNYEAQ in the germline V gene. The CDR3 region has the DNA TGTGCCAGCAGCTCACCCAGCGGGAGGAAGGGGGATACGCAGTATTTT. Protein product: CASSSPSGRKGDTQYF.

The chain links TRBV28 to TRBJ1-6; the match to TRBD1 covers 7 bases. Trimming took 5 bases from V and 10 from J; bases not matched to a gene: 8. The germline CDR1 and CDR2 sequences are MDHEN and SYDVKM. CDR3 length: 14 residues. The CDR3 bases are TGTGCCAGCAGTCCCTGGGGACAGCGGTCACCCCTCCACTTT. Amino acid sequence: CASSPWGQRSPLHF.

This chain links TRBV12-3 or TRBV12-4 with TRBJ2-7; weak D call: TRBD2 (6 bases). There are 13 residues in the CDR3. V was shortened by 3 bases and J by 5 bases, with 11 bases between the two germline ends. CDR3 nucleotide sequence: TGTGCCAGCAGTTTTCGGGGGAGGAACGAGCAGTACTTC. It yields the protein CASSFRGRNEQYF.

The J gene is TRBJ2-1, the V gene TRBV24-1, with D perhaps given as TRBD1 or TRBD2 (6 bases each). Germline assignment: CDR1 KGHDR and CDR2 SFDVKD. The CDR3 runs 15 residues. V lost 5 bases to trimming and J lost 6 bases, with 16 bases between them. The CDR3 DNA follows: TGTGCCACCAGTGCCATACGGGGGCTGGGCAATGAGCAGTTCTTC. Translation: CATSAIRGLGNEQFF.

V is TRBV6-2 or TRBV6-3 and J is TRBJ1-2; no clear D. V lost 4 bases to trimming and J lost 8 bases, with 20 bases between them. This CDR3 comprises 15 residues. Germline CDR1 and CDR2: MNHEY and SVGEGT. The CDR3 loop is CASSSPGRGHEGYTF. The CDR3, as DNA: TGTGCCAGCAGTTCCCCCGGTCGGGGTCATGAGGGCTACACCTTC.

The chain is built from TRBV7-8 and TRBJ2-5; D unresolved. This CDR3 contains 15 residues. Between the trimmed V and J ends, which lost 1 base and 0 bases, there was a span of 9 bases. Per germline, CDR1 SGHVS and CDR2 FQNEAQ. The CDR3 region is CASSLVGAYQETQYF. CDR3 nucleotide sequence: TGTGCCAGCAGCTTAGTAGGAGCGTACCAAGAGACCCAGTACTTC.

The chain combines TRBV4-1 with TRBJ2-1, with 11 bases aligning to TRBD2. The J segment lost 6 bases and the V segment lost 1 base, leaving 8 bases of the junction unmatched. The germline V gene has CDR1 MGHRA and CDR2 YSYEKL. The CDR3 sequence is 17 residues long. CDR3 region: CASSQVLSGTSGNEQFF. The DNA of the CDR3 is TGCGCCAGCAGCCAAGTTTTATCCGGGACTAGCGGCAATGAGCAGTTCTTC.

V is TRBV28 and J is TRBJ2-7, with a weak D call TRBD2 (5 bases). Trimming took 5 bases from V and 6 from J, leaving 23 bases between them. The CDR3 contains 16 residues. Germline CDR1 reads MDHEN; CDR2 reads SYDVKM. CDR3 in amino acids: CASSTPAGPTNFEQYF. The CDR3 region has the DNA TGTGCCAGCAGTACGCCGGCCGGACCGACTAATTTCGAGCAGTACTTC.

V gene TRBV28 combines with J gene TRBJ1-6; unclear D gene. The CDR3 length is 12 residues. CDR1 MDHEN and CDR2 SYDVKM come from the germline V gene. Trimming removed 1 base from V and 18 bases from J, with 13 bases in between. For the CDR3, the DNA is TGTGCCAGCAGTTTATTAGGCGGCCTGCCCCACTTT. This encodes CASSLLGGLPHF.

The chain recombines TRBV30 with TRBJ1-6, with D possibly TRBD1 on 6 matching bases. Germline V CDR1 and CDR2: GTSNPN, SVGIG (reference sequence). Trimming shortened V by 2 bases and J by 10 bases, and 12 bases separated the two germline ends. The length of the CDR3 is 13 residues. Here the CDR3 reads CAWSKTGSSPLHF. CDR3 nucleotides: TGTGCCTGGAGTAAAACAGGGAGCTCACCCCTCCACTTT. Based on the CDR3 plus reference TRBV30 and TRBJ1-6, the full variable domain is SQTIHQWPATLVQPVGSPLSLECTVEGTSNPNLYWYRQAAGRGLQLLFYSVGIGQISSEVPQNLSASRPQDRQFILSSKKLLLSDSGFYLCAWSKTGSSPLHFGNGTRLTVT.

The chain employs TRBV19 and TRBJ1-2; weak D call: TRBD1 (5 bases). The CDR3 has 13 amino acids. The V end was cut by 3 bases, the J end by 1 base, with 6 bases between. Germline loops: CDR1 LNHDA, CDR2 SQIVND (reference sequence). The CDR3 DNA sequence: TGTGCCAGTAGTATGCAGGGTAACTATGGCTACACCTTC. It translates to CASSMQGNYGYTF. The full variable domain, with the rest looked up from reference TRBV19 and TRBJ1-2, is DGGITQSPKYLFRKEGQNVTLSCEQNLNHDAMYWYRQDPGQGLRLIYYSQIVNDFQKGDIAEGYSVSREKKESFPLTVTSAQKNPTAFYLCASSMQGNYGYTFGSGTRLTVV.

The chain is built from TRBV19 and TRBJ2-2; 7 bases are shared with TRBD2. With 5 bases clipped from V and 4 bases from J, the junction kept 7 bases outside the gene matches. Germline lookup yields CDR1 LNHDA and CDR2 SQIVND (reference sequence). This CDR3 region has 15 residues. The CDR3, as DNA: TGTGCCAGTAGTCCTCGGGGGGTGGGCACCGGGGAGCTGTTTTTT. Translating it yields CASSPRGVGTGELFF. The full variable domain, completed using reference TRBV19 and TRBJ2-2, is DGGITQSPKYLFRKEGQNVTLSCEQNLNHDAMYWYRQDPGQGLRLIYYSQIVNDFQKGDIAEGYSVSREKKESFPLTVTSAQKNPTAFYLCASSPRGVGTGELFFGEGSRLTVL.

The genes are TRBV4-3 and TRBJ2-3; the D is unclear. CDR3 length: 15 residues. CDR1 is LGHNA and CDR2 is YSLEER in the germline V gene. V shed 3 bases and J shed 8 bases, with 18 bases lying between them. Here the CDR3 DNA reads TGCGCCAGCAGCCAGACCAAGGGATTCACGGGTACGCAGTATTTT. Its protein product is CASSQTKGFTGTQYF.